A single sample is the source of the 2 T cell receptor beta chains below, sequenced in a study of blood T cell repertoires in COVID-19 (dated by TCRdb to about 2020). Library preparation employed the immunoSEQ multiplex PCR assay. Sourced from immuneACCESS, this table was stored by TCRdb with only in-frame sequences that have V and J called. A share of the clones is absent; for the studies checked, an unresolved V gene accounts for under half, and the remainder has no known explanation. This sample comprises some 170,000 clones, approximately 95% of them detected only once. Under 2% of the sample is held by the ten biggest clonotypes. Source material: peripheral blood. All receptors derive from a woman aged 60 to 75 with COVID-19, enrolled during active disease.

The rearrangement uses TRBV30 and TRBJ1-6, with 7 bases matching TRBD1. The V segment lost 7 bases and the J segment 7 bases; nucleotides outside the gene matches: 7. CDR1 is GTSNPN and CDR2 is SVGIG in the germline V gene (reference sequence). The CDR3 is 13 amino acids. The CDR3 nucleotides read TGTGCCTTATCACAGGGGCAGAATTCACCCCTCCACTTT. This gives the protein CALSQGQNSPLHF.

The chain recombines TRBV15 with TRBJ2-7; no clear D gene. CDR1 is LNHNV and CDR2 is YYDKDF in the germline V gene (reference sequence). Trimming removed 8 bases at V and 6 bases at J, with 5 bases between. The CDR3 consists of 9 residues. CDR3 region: CATALEQYF. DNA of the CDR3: TGTGCCACCGCACTCGAGCAGTACTTC.